The TCR beta chain under discussion was sequenced for a study of tumor and adjacent non-tumor tissue in lung cancer. Germline CDR1 LGHNA, CDR2 YSLEER. This CDR3 region has 15 residues. No cell sorting was done before RNA was extracted from the tissue. This non-tumor lung sample came from over 3 cm beyond the tumor edge. On this clonotype itself: Germline and junction disagree at one end, which may indicate a read error.

A modified ARM-PCR protocol with three rounds of nested PCR amplified TCRbeta. TCRdb independently ran MiXCR on the multiplex PCR reads; one entry per CDR3 protein. The data contain 50,000 or so distinct CDR3 sequences, around two thirds of them singletons. This receptor was identified in a woman aged 60 to 75 with non-small cell lung cancer. V and J are TRBV4-3 and TRBJ2-7; no firm D call. Source material: distant non-tumor lung tissue. The CDR3 region is CVGSLFSGSSYKQYF. DNA for the CDR3: TGCGTCGGCAGCCTGTTTTCCGGTAGCTCCTACAAGCAGTACTTC.